Each of the 20 T cell receptor beta chains below was sequenced from the same sample in a study of cytomegalovirus exposure and HLA in healthy donors. This PCR relied on a set of 60 Vbeta primers and 13 Jbeta primers. Profiling relied on immunoSEQ multiplex PCR, and the TCRdb table lists in-frame clones only, not all of them. The data hold around 160,000 clones, with approximately 75% observed a single time. Sequencing used PBMCs. The receptors were sampled from a man between 50 and 59 years old in good health and CMV-seropositive.

The V and J genes are TRBV15 and TRBJ1-3, with 7 nucleotides matching TRBD1. V shed 2 bases, J shed 4 bases, and the junction held 2 bases outside the gene matches. The CDR3 extends over 14 amino acids. Germline CDR1 LNHNV, CDR2 YYDKDF (reference sequence). CDR3 sequence reads: CATSRKDRGNTIYF. Written as DNA, the CDR3 is TGTGCCACCAGCAGAAAGGACAGGGGAAACACCATATATTTT.

This chain connects TRBV28 to TRBJ2-6; 10 positions match TRBD1. CDR3 length equals 18 residues. Germline loops: CDR1 MDHEN, CDR2 SYDVKM. Trimming cost V 5 bases and J 3 bases; bases outside gene matches: 10. In nucleotides, the CDR3 is TGTGCCAGCAGTACCAGGGACAGGGGTGTCGTTGGGGCCAACGTCCTGACTTTC. It encodes CASSTRDRGVVGANVLTF.

V is TRBV19 and J is TRBJ1-2; 7 bases fit TRBD1. Losses at the gene ends were 7 bases for V and 4 bases for J; bases not matched to a gene: 15. The CDR3 totals 16 residues. Germline lookup yields CDR1 LNHDA and CDR2 SQIVND (reference sequence). This CDR3 reads CASNPIQGQEGYGYTF. CDR3 sequence (DNA): TGTGCCAGTAACCCAATCCAAGGACAGGAGGGCTATGGCTACACCTTC. Supplemented by reference TRBV19 and TRBJ1-2, the full variable domain reads DGGITQSPKYLFRKEGQNVTLSCEQNLNHDAMYWYRQDPGQGLRLIYYSQIVNDFQKGDIAEGYSVSREKKESFPLTVTSAQKNPTAFYLCASNPIQGQEGYGYTFGSGTRLTVV.

The CDR3: CASSLARGLARELFF. CDR3 DNA: TGTGCCAGCAGCTTAGCCAGGGGGCTAGCTAGGGAGCTGTTTTTT. This chain joins TRBV7-2 and TRBJ2-2; the match to TRBD1 covers 8 bases. The CDR3 runs to 15 residues. The germline gives CDR1 SGHTA, CDR2 FQGNSA. Trimming cost V 0 bases and J 9 bases; bases outside gene matches: 6.

Written as DNA, the CDR3 is TGTGCCAGCAGTGAATACGTATCCGGGGAGCTGTTTTTT. This translates into CASSEYVSGELFF. This rearrangement joins TRBV25-1 to TRBJ2-2, with no clear D. V gave up 0 bases and J gave up 6 bases, with 5 bases separating them. Looked up from germline, CDR1 is MGHDK and CDR2 is SYGVNS. This CDR3 has 13 amino acids.

This clone was seen a single time. The J gene is TRBJ2-3, the V gene TRBV6-5; D may be TRBD2 (7 bases). Per germline, CDR1 MNHEY and CDR2 SVGAGI. The CDR3 spans 16 residues. The V gene lost 2 bases and the J gene lost 3 bases, with 15 bases spanning the gap. CDR3 coding DNA: TGTGCCAGCAGTTACCAAATCGGGGGGCCTACAGATACGCAGTATTTT. Translating gives CASSYQIGGPTDTQYF.

The genes are TRBV10-3 and TRBJ2-3; tentative D call: TRBD1 (6 bases). The ends were cut back, 7 bases at V and 6 bases at J, with 17 bases in the middle. This CDR3 has 14 amino acids. Germline V gene data show CDR1 as ENHRY and CDR2 as SYGVKD. CDR3 amino acids: CAITQAVRGDTQYF. For the CDR3, the DNA is TGTGCCATCACCCAAGCGGTGAGGGGGGATACGCAGTATTTT.

The rearrangement joins TRBV9 to TRBJ2-5; 10 nucleotides align to TRBD2. This CDR3 has 17 amino acids. Germline CDR1 SGDLS, CDR2 YYNGEE. Trimming cost V 0 bases and J 5 bases; bases outside gene matches: 10. This CDR3 is CASSVGGGSGGFETQYF. CDR3 DNA sequence: TGTGCCAGCAGCGTAGGAGGGGGTAGCGGGGGGTTCGAGACCCAGTACTTC.

The chain uses TRBV5-1 and TRBJ2-2, with 8 bases matching TRBD2. The CDR3 is 15 residues long. The V gene end was trimmed by 0 bases and the J gene end by 7 bases; junction bases not matched to a gene: 5. Per the germline V gene, CDR1 is SGHRS and CDR2 is YFSETQ. As DNA, the CDR3 is TGCGCCAGCAGCTTGGACGGGGGGGCCGTCGGGGAGCTGTTTTTT. It translates to CASSLDGGAVGELFF.

The V gene is TRBV2, the J gene TRBJ2-7; 8 bases line up with TRBD1. The CDR3 covers 18 residues. CDR1 and CDR2 (germline): SNHLY, FYNNEI. Germline trimming cut 0 bases from V and 5 bases from J; bases unmatched to any gene: 15. The CDR3 DNA follows: TGTGCCAGCAGTGAAGCGCTCGGGGGCAGGGGGCGAAAAAACGAGCAGTACTTC. This gives the protein CASSEALGGRGRKNEQYF.

This chain joins TRBV7-6 and TRBJ2-3, with 9 bases identical to TRBD2. The CDR3 is 17 residues long. Germline V gene sequence: CDR1 SGHVS, CDR2 FNYEAQ. Trimming took 1 base from V and 0 from J; bases not matched to a gene: 5. The CDR3, as DNA: TGTGCCAGCAGCTTAGGGAGCAGCGGGGGGAGCACAGATACGCAGTATTTT. Translation gives CASSLGSSGGSTDTQYF.

The V gene is TRBV28, the J gene TRBJ2-6; TRBD1 is a possible D gene (6 bases). Germline V CDR1 and CDR2: MDHEN, SYDVKM. The CDR3 spans 16 residues. Trimming took off 8 bases at V and 0 bases at J, with 14 bases between the two ends. The CDR3 loop reads CASSTGISSGANVLTF. CDR3 bases: TGTGCCAGCTCGACAGGTATTAGCTCTGGGGCCAACGTCCTGACTTTC.

The V gene is TRBV23-1, the J gene TRBJ1-6, with no clear D. TRBV23-1 is marked as an open reading frame, function uncertain. The CDR3 sequence is 18 residues long. V was pared by 2 bases and J by 8 bases, with 22 bases between. CDR3 coding DNA: TGCGCCAGCAGTCAAACCCACCGTGGCAGGCGACCGCATTCACCCCTCCACTTT. Its protein product is CASSQTHRGRRPHSPLHF.

A word on this clone: Other DNA sequences in this sample translate to the same CDR3. The rearrangement uses TRBV4-3 and TRBJ2-5, with 8 bases identical to TRBD2. Germline trimming cut 5 bases from V and 5 bases from J; bases unmatched to any gene: 16. The germline V gene has CDR1 LGHNA and CDR2 YSLEER. CDR3 length: 17 residues. The CDR3 here is CASSSQMSSGGLETQYF. The CDR3 bases are TGCGCCAGCAGCTCTCAGATGTCCAGCGGGGGATTGGAGACCCAGTACTTC.

The J gene is TRBJ2-1, the V gene TRBV6-5, with D hard to call. Germline CDR1 is MNHEY and CDR2 is SVGAGI. The CDR3 runs to 11 residues. The V gene lost 9 bases and the J gene lost 7 bases, with 10 bases spanning the gap. CDR3: CASTQLNEQFF. In DNA, the CDR3 is TGTGCCAGTACACAGTTAAATGAGCAGTTCTTC.

This chain links TRBV7-2 with TRBJ2-7; D is perhaps TRBD2 (6 bases). This CDR3 comprises 14 residues. Trimming shortened V by 5 bases and J by 3 bases, and 14 bases separated the two germline ends. Germline V gene data show CDR1 as SGHTA and CDR2 as FQGNSA. The CDR3 loop reads CASSLGGAGYEQYF. In DNA, the CDR3 is TGTGCCAGCAGCCTCGGAGGGGCCGGCTACGAGCAGTACTTC.

V is TRBV5-1 and J is TRBJ2-3, with TRBD1 identical over 8 bases. The CDR3 totals 15 residues. Germline trimming cut 4 bases from V and 0 bases from J; bases unmatched to any gene: 4. Germline CDR1 is SGHRS and CDR2 is YFSETQ. The CDR3 protein is CASSLGQVSTDTQYF. In DNA form, the CDR3 reads TGCGCCAGCAGCCTGGGACAGGTTAGCACAGATACGCAGTATTTT.

The CDR3 spells CASSPYDRGFGAFF. In nucleotides, the CDR3 is TGTGCCAGTAGTCCTTACGACAGGGGATTTGGAGCTTTCTTT. The chain combines TRBV19 with TRBJ1-1, with 8 bases matching TRBD1. Germline lookup yields CDR1 LNHDA and CDR2 SQIVND (reference sequence). After removal of 5 bases from V and 10 bases from J, the junction contained 12 bases not matched to a gene. This CDR3 has 14 amino acids.

This clone was observed a single time. The chain carries TRBV5-1 and TRBJ2-1; D is unresolved. The CDR3 is 15 amino acids. V gave up 0 bases and J gave up 0 bases, with 7 bases separating them. Germline V lookup: CDR1 SGHRS, CDR2 YFSETQ. In nucleotides, the CDR3 is TGCGCCAGCAGCTTGGATCCTCGCTCCTACAATGAGCAGTTCTTC. Protein: CASSLDPRSYNEQFF. Full variable domain (remainder filled in from reference TRBV5-1 and TRBJ2-1): KAGVTQTPRYLIKTRGQQVTLSCSPISGHRSVSWYQQTPGQGLQFLFEYFSETQRNKGNFPGRFSGRQFSNSRSEMNVSTLELGDSALYLCASSLDPRSYNEQFFGPGTRLTVL.

The chain couples TRBV7-6 to TRBJ2-1, with D perhaps matching TRBD2 (5 bases). CDR1 is SGHVS, CDR2 FNYEAQ, per germline. V dropped 3 bases and J dropped 5 bases, with 8 bases sitting between them. CDR3 length: 13 residues. The CDR3: CASSFRGDNEQFF. The CDR3 DNA sequence: TGTGCCAGCAGCTTCCGGGGAGACAATGAGCAGTTCTTC.